This T cell receptor beta chain stems from a study of neurological immune-mediated disorders. Study-wide points: Expansion of TCR clones was greatest in HTLV-1-associated myelopathy and smallest in multiple sclerosis, where it fell below that of healthy controls.

Every sequencing run produced over 190 million TCR-beta sequences, and the sequences from any one run covered 15-18 subjects. MiXCR, run by TCRdb on the 5' RACE reads, gives a single entry per CDR3 protein. The table shows approximately 48,000 distinct CDR3 sequences, with about 15% occurring only once. To note about this clonotype: Antigen specificity is unknown.

This CDR3 region has 19 residues. Germline CDR1 and CDR2: SGHTA and FQGNSA. Unmatched junction bases numbered 8, after V lost 0 bases and J lost 1 base. The V gene is TRBV7-2, the J gene TRBJ2-3, with 12 positions matching TRBD2. Material: PBMCs. This clonotype originated in a man aged 55 to 70 in good health. The CDR3 region has the DNA TGTGCCAGCAGCTTAGCGGGTCTAGCGGGAGGGCCGGGCACAGATACGCAGTATTTT. Translating it yields CASSLAGLAGGPGTDTQYF.